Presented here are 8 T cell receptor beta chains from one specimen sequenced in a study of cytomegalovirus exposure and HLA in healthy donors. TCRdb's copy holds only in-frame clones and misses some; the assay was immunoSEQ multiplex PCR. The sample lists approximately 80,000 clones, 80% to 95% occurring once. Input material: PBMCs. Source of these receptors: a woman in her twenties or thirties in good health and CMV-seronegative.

CDR3 nucleotide sequence: TGTGCCAGCAGCTTATTGACAGGGTGGAACACTGAAGCTTTCTTT. Translated: CASSLLTGWNTEAFF. The chain has TRBV7-2 and TRBJ1-1, with TRBD1 matching over 7 bases. The CDR3 spans 15 residues. CDR1 and CDR2 (germline): SGHTA, FQGNSA. V trimming: 2 bases; J trimming: 1 base; junction bases outside the gene matches: 4. Combining the CDR3 with reference TRBV7-2 and TRBJ1-1 gives the whole variable domain GAGVSQSPSNKVTEKGKDVELRCDPISGHTALYWYRQSLGQGLEFLIYFQGNSAPDKSGLPSDRFSAERTGGSVSTLTIQRTQQEDSAVYLCASSLLTGWNTEAFFGQGTRLTVV.

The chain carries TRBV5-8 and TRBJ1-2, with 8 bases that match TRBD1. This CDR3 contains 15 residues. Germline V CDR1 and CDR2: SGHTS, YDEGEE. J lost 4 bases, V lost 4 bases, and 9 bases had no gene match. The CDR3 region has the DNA TGTGCCAGCAGCCCGCGAAGACAGGGGATCTATGGCTACACCTTC. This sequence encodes CASSPRRQGIYGYTF. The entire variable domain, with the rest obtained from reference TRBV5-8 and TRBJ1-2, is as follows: EAGVTQSPTHLIKTRGQQATLRCSPISGHTSVYWYQQALGLGLQFLLWYDEGEERNRGNFPPRFSGRQFPNYSSELNVNALELEDSALYLCASSPRRQGIYGYTFGSGTRLTVV.

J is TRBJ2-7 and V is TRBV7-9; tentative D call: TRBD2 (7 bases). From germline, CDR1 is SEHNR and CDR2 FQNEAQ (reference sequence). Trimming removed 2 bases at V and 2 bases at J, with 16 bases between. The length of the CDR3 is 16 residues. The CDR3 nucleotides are TGTGCCAGCAGCTTATCTAGGGGGGGACACCCCTACGAGCAGTACTTC. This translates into CASSLSRGGHPYEQYF. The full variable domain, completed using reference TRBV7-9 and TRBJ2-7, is DTGVSQNPRHKITKRGQNVTFRCDPISEHNRLYWYRQTLGQGPEFLTYFQNEAQLEKSRLLSDRFSAERPKGSFSTLEIQRTEQGDSAMYLCASSLSRGGHPYEQYFGPGTRLTVT.

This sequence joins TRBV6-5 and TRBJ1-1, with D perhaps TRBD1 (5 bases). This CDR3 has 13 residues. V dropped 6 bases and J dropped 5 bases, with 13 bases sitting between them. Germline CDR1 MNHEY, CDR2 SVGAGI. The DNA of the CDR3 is TGTGCCAGCAGACCCGAAAGGGGTACTGAAGCTTTCTTT. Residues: CASRPERGTEAFF.

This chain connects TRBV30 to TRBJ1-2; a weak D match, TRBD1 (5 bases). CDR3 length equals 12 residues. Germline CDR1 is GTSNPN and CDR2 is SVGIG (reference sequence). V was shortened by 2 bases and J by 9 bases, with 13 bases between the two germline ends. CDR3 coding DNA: TGTGCCTGGAGTCTACAGGCTGGGAGCTACACCTTC. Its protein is CAWSLQAGSYTF.

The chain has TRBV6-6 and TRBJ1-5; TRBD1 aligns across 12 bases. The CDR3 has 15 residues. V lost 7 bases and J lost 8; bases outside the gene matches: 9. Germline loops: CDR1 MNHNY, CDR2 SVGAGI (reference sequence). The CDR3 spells CASTTGTGGIKPQHF. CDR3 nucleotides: TGTGCCAGCACCACAGGGACAGGGGGCATTAAGCCCCAGCATTTT.

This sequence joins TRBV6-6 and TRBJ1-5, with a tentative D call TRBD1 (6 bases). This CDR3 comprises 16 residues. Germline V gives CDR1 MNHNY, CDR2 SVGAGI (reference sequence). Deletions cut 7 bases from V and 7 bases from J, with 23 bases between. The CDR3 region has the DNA TGTGCCAGCACCCCCATGGGGGGGGCGTCCGGGCAGCCCCAGCATTTT. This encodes CASTPMGGASGQPQHF.

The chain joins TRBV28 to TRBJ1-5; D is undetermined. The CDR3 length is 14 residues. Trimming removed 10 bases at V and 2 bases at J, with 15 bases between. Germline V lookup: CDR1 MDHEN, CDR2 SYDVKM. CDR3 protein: CAIRTARGNQPQHF. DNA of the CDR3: TGTGCCATCCGGACTGCCCGGGGCAATCAGCCCCAGCATTTT.